The 23 T cell receptor beta chains given below trace back to one sample, sequenced in a study of T cell responses to AZD1222 COVID-19 vaccine. Profiled with immunoSEQ multiplex PCR; TCRdb holds only in-frame clones, not every one. The sample has 60,000 to 90,000 clones, around 87% seen once. The specimen was peripheral blood, collected 28 days after the second AZD1222 dose. These receptors all come from an adult who received the AZD1222 COVID-19 vaccine.

This clone showed up just a few times. This rearrangement joins TRBV28 to TRBJ1-2; TRBD1 matches at 8 bases. Germline V gives CDR1 MDHEN, CDR2 SYDVKM. The CDR3 has 11 amino acids. The V and J ends lost 8 bases and 6 bases, in that order; junction bases with no gene match: 2. CDR3 amino acids: CASSTGDGYTF. The CDR3 DNA reads as TGTGCCAGCTCGACAGGGGATGGCTACACCTTC.

The V and J genes are TRBV28 and TRBJ2-7; perhaps TRBD2 as D (6 bases). Trimming removed 7 bases from V and 0 bases from J, with 25 bases in between. Germline CDR1 and CDR2: MDHEN and SYDVKM. The CDR3 covers 18 residues. The CDR3 nucleotides read TGTGCCAGCAATTCCCCAGGAGGCCGGGACTCAAGCTCCTACGAGCAGTACTTC. It specifies CASNSPGGRDSSSYEQYF.

Of note for this clone: Distinct nucleotide sequences in the sample also encode this CDR3. This chain links TRBV3-1 (or the pseudogene TRBV3-2) with TRBJ1-5; no clear D. Per germline, CDR1 LGHDT and CDR2 YNNKEL (reference sequence). The CDR3 covers 13 residues. With 1 base removed from V and 5 bases from J, the gap between germline ends came to 6 bases. This CDR3 is CASSQGGDQPQHF. CDR3 in DNA: TGTGCCAGCAGCCAAGGCGGGGATCAGCCCCAGCATTTT.

The chain carries TRBV2 and TRBJ2-1; tentatively, D is TRBD1 (5 bases). This CDR3 is built from 15 residues. V lost 5 bases and J 5 bases, leaving 16 bases between the germline ends. CDR1 SNHLY and CDR2 FYNNEI come from the germline V gene. The CDR3 DNA reads TGTGCCAGCAGTCAACAGGCACGTCGTGACAATGAGCAGTTCTTC. Amino acids: CASSQQARRDNEQFF.

The chain employs TRBV3-1 (or the pseudogene TRBV3-2) and TRBJ1-3; D is ambiguous. There are 14 residues in the CDR3. CDR1 LGHDT and CDR2 YNNKEL come from the germline V gene (reference sequence). Deletions cut 4 bases from V and 2 bases from J, with 9 bases between. CDR3: CASSLERPGNTIYF. The CDR3 DNA reads as TGTGCCAGCAGCCTCGAGCGACCTGGAAACACCATATATTTT.

CDR3 sequence reads: CASSRQGSNTDTQYF. In DNA form, the CDR3 reads TGCGCCAGCAGTAGACAGGGAAGCAACACAGATACGCAGTATTTT. This chain uses TRBV10-2 with TRBJ2-3, with 7 nucleotides matching TRBD1. The CDR3 length is 15 residues. V shed 5 bases, J shed 2 bases, and the junction held 7 bases outside the gene matches. Germline V gene lookup returns CDR1 WSHSY and CDR2 SAAADI.

The CDR3 sequence is CASSLNSGTGGNEQFF. For the CDR3, the DNA is TGTGCCAGCAGCTTAAATTCCGGGACAGGGGGAAATGAGCAGTTCTTC. The chain couples TRBV7-3 to TRBJ2-1; 11 positions match TRBD1. CDR3 size: 16 residues. Germline CDR1 reads SGHTA; CDR2 reads FQGTGA. The J segment lost 7 bases and the V segment lost 1 base, leaving 6 bases of the junction unmatched.

This clone was found once. The chain links TRBV4-1 to TRBJ1-5; D gene ambiguous. The germline V gene encodes CDR1 MGHRA and CDR2 YSYEKL. V lost 0 bases and J 5 bases, leaving 8 bases between the germline ends. This CDR3 is 14 amino acids long. This CDR3 is CASSQDAGYQPQHF. In DNA, the CDR3 is TGCGCCAGCAGCCAAGATGCGGGATATCAGCCCCAGCATTTT.

V and J are TRBV28 and TRBJ2-7, with TRBD1 matching over 7 bases. This CDR3 is 13 amino acids long. Per germline, CDR1 MDHEN and CDR2 SYDVKM. Trimming removed 8 bases from V and 5 bases from J; junction bases left unmatched: 9. This CDR3 reads CASSNRQGDEQYF. The DNA for the CDR3 is TGTGCCAGCTCCAACCGACAGGGCGACGAGCAGTACTTC.

This chain uses TRBV3-1 (or the pseudogene TRBV3-2) with TRBJ2-7; no definite D call. This CDR3 has 11 residues. CDR1 is LGHDT and CDR2 is YNNKEL in the germline V gene (reference sequence). Trimming took off 0 bases at V and 6 bases at J, with 3 bases between the two ends. The DNA of the CDR3 is TGTGCCAGCAGCCAAGAGAGCGAGCAGTACTTC. This codes for CASSQESEQYF.

This chain joins TRBV11-2 and TRBJ1-2; D may be TRBD1 (6 bases). Germline V gives CDR1 SGHAT, CDR2 FQNNGV. CDR3 length: 12 residues. The V end was cut by 7 bases, the J end by 7 bases, with 13 bases between. The CDR3, as DNA: TGTGCCAGCACCGATACAGGGTCTGGCTACACCTTC. Amino acids: CASTDTGSGYTF.

This clone was seen more than once but under ten times. The V and J genes are TRBV27 and TRBJ1-1; D uncertain. Germline V gene data show CDR1 as MNHEY and CDR2 as SMNVEV (reference sequence). The CDR3 has 14 residues. Trimming shortened V by 3 bases and J by 1 base, and 9 bases separated the two germline ends. CDR3 amino acids: CASSFGYQNTEAFF. In DNA, the CDR3 is TGTGCCAGCAGTTTCGGGTACCAGAACACTGAAGCTTTCTTT.

The V gene is TRBV5-1, the J gene TRBJ1-6; D is perhaps TRBD1 (5 bases). Germline lookup yields CDR1 SGHRS and CDR2 YFSETQ. Trimming took off 0 bases at V and 2 bases at J, with 9 bases between the two ends. The CDR3 loop spans 16 amino acids. The CDR3 DNA reads as TGCGCCAGCAGCTTGGAGGGGAGGGCCTATAATTCACCCCTCCACTTT. This sequence encodes CASSLEGRAYNSPLHF.

The chain carries TRBV10-3 and TRBJ1-2, with D possibly matching TRBD1 (5 bases). From germline, CDR1 is ENHRY and CDR2 SYGVKD. CDR3 size: 12 residues. V was clipped by 11 bases and J by 4 bases, with 14 bases between them. CDR3 sequence (DNA): TGTGCCCTCTGGTCGGGGGGCTATGGCTACACCTTC. As protein: CALWSGGYGYTF.

V gene TRBV29-1 combines with J gene TRBJ1-4; D unclear. Trimming removed 0 bases from V and 0 bases from J, with 5 bases in between. The CDR3 spans 14 residues. Germline CDR1 is SQVTM and CDR2 is ANQGSEA. The CDR3 coding sequence is TGCAGCGTTGAAGACAGAACAACTAATGAAAAACTGTTTTTT. It is translated as CSVEDRTTNEKLFF. Supplemented by reference TRBV29-1 and TRBJ1-4, the full variable domain reads SAVISQKPSRDICQRGTSLTIQCQVDSQVTMMFWYRQQPGQSLTLIATANQGSEATYESGFVIDKFPISRPNLTFSTLTVSNMSPEDSSIYLCSVEDRTTNEKLFFGSGTQLSVL.

The rearrangement links TRBV28 to TRBJ1-4; TRBD1 agrees at 9 bases. V was pared by 5 bases and J by 7 bases, with 8 bases of the junction left unmatched. Germline V gene lookup returns CDR1 MDHEN and CDR2 SYDVKM. This CDR3 comprises 15 residues. CDR3 protein: CASSASGTGIEKLFF. The CDR3 bases are TGTGCCAGCAGTGCCTCCGGGACAGGGATTGAAAAACTGTTTTTT.

This clone was counted a few times. The gene calls are TRBV5-1 and TRBJ2-3, with D possibly matching TRBD2 (5 bases). Germline V gives CDR1 SGHRS, CDR2 YFSETQ. V lost 9 bases to trimming and J lost 2 bases, with 16 bases between them. The CDR3 length is 14 residues. In DNA form, the CDR3 reads TGCGCCACCAGTAGAGGACTGATCACAGATACGCAGTATTTT. Its translation is CATSRGLITDTQYF.

The genes are TRBV3-1 (or the pseudogene TRBV3-2) and TRBJ2-7; D unresolved. Germline CDR1 and CDR2: LGHDT and YNNKEL (reference sequence). Deletions cut 1 base from V and 1 base from J, with 11 bases between. CDR3 length: 15 amino acids. Here the CDR3 reads CASSQGADGSYEQYF. In DNA, the CDR3 is TGTGCCAGCAGCCAAGGGGCGGACGGGTCCTACGAGCAGTACTTC.

The genes are TRBV5-1 and TRBJ1-6; D possibly corresponds to TRBD1 (6 bases). The CDR3 sequence is 15 residues long. Germline CDR1 and CDR2: SGHRS and YFSETQ. V was shortened by 4 bases and J by 5 bases, with 13 bases between the two germline ends. This CDR3 is CASSPRTENNSPLHF. The CDR3 DNA follows: TGCGCCAGCAGCCCGAGGACAGAGAATAATTCACCCCTCCACTTT. Variable domain in full (rest from reference TRBV5-1 and TRBJ1-6): KAGVTQTPRYLIKTRGQQVTLSCSPISGHRSVSWYQQTPGQGLQFLFEYFSETQRNKGNFPGRFSGRQFSNSRSEMNVSTLELGDSALYLCASSPRTENNSPLHFGNGTRLTVT.

This clone has only one observation. The chain combines TRBV25-1 with TRBJ2-1, with 9 bases fitting TRBD1. J lost 9 bases, V lost 1 base, and 4 bases had no gene match. This CDR3 is built from 14 residues. Germline V gene data show CDR1 as MGHDK and CDR2 as SYGVNS. CDR3: CASSEWGTGSEQFF. The CDR3 DNA reads as TGTGCCAGCAGTGAATGGGGGACAGGGTCTGAGCAGTTCTTC.

This chain connects TRBV18 to TRBJ2-2; no clear D gene. Germline loops: CDR1 KGHSH, CDR2 LQKENI. The CDR3 is 16 amino acids. Trimming removed 1 base at V and 0 bases at J, with 9 bases between. Written as DNA, the CDR3 is TGTGCCAGCTCACCACTAGTGGGAACGAACACCGGGGAGCTGTTTTTT. It is translated as CASSPLVGTNTGELFF.

The genes are TRBV15 and TRBJ1-4; no clear D. There are 14 residues in the CDR3. The germline CDR1 and CDR2 sequences are LNHNV and YYDKDF (reference sequence). V was cut by 5 bases and J by 8 bases, with 15 bases left in between. CDR3: CATSHESREEKLFF. For the CDR3, the DNA is TGTGCCACCAGCCACGAGAGTCGGGAGGAAAAACTGTTTTTT.

This clone turned up a few times. This sequence joins TRBV7-2 and TRBJ2-7, with a possible D match to TRBD2 (6 bases). The germline V gene encodes CDR1 SGHTA and CDR2 FQGNSA. V lost 1 base and J 3 bases, leaving 10 bases between the germline ends. The CDR3 totals 14 residues. This CDR3 reads CASSLGGVSYEQYF. As DNA, the CDR3 is TGTGCCAGCAGCTTAGGCGGGGTAAGCTACGAGCAGTACTTC.